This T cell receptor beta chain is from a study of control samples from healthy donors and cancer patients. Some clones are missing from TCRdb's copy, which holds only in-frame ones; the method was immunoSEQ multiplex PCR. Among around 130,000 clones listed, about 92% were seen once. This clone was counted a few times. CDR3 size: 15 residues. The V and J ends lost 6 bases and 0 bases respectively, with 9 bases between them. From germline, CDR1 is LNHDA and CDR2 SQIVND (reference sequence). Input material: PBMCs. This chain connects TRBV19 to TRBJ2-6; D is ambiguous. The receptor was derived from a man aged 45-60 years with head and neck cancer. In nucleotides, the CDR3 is TGTGCCAGTAGGAGACTGTTCTCTGGGGCCAACGTCCTGACTTTC. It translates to CASRRLFSGANVLTF.